This T cell receptor (beta chain) was sequenced for a study of CD8+CD57+ T cells in acquired aplastic anemia. Study in general: Sorting CD4+ and CD8+ cells gave DNA averaging roughly 3.2 ug. Read counts for CD4+ cells (from healthy donors) averaged about 10.8 million.

Genomic DNA provided the template from which TCR beta VDJ and CDR3 profiles were obtained. TCRdb processed the reads anew with MiXCR; each CDR3 protein has one entry. The repertoire consists of some 190,000 distinct CDR3 sequences, with just over 45% occurring once and the leading ten covering around 2.7%. This clonotype has at least ten counts. Its target is not known. The CDR3 is made up of 15 amino acids. Germline V gene data show CDR1 as SQVTM and CDR2 as ANQGSEA. V lost 4 bases, J lost 4 bases, and 16 bases lay in between. Whole-study findings and limits: Patients and controls were found to share over 25 CD8+ CDR3 sequences. Significance was not reached for CD8+ Simpson's diversity between patients and controls.

This sequence was found in a human donor in good health. The rearrangement uses TRBV29-1 and TRBJ1-4; tentatively, D is TRBD1 (6 bases). Sequenced sample: sorted CD4+, CD8+, or CD8+CD57+ T cells (not recorded which) from PBMCs. The CDR3 DNA sequence: TGCAGCGTTGTCATGGCCAGGGGAAGTAATGAAAAACTGTTTTTT. Residues: CSVVMARGSNEKLFF.